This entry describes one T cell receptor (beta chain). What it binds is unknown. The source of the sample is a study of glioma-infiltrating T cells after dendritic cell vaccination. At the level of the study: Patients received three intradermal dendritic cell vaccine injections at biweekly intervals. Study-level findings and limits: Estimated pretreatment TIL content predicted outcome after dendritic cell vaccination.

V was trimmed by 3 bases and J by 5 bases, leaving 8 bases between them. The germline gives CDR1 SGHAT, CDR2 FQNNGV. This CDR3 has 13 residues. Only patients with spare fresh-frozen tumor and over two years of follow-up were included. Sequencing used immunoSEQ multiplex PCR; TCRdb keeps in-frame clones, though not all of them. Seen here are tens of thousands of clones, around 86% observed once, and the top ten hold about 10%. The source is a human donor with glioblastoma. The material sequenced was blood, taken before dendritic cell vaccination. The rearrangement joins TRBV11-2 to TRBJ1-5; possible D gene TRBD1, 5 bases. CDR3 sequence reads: CASSFKGDQPQHF. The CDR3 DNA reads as TGTGCCAGCAGCTTCAAAGGGGATCAGCCCCAGCATTTT.